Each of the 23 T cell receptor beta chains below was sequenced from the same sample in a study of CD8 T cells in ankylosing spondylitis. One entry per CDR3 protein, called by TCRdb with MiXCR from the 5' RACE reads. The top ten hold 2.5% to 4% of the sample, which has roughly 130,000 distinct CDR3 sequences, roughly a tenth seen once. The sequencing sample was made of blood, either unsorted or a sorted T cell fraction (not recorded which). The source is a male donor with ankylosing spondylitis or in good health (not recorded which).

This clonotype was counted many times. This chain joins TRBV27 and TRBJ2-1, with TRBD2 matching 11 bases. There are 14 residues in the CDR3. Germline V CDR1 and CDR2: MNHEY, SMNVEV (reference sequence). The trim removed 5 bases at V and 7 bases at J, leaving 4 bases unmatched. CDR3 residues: CASSGTSGYNEQFF. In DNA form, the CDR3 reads TGTGCCAGCAGTGGGACTAGCGGATATAATGAGCAGTTCTTC.

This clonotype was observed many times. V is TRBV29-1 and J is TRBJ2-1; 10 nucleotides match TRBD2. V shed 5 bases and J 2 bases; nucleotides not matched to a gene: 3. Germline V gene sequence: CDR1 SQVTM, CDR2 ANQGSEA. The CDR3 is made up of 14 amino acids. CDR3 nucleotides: TGCAGCGTTACAAGCGGGAGGGCCTACAATGAGCAGTTCTTC. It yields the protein CSVTSGRAYNEQFF.

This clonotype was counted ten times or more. DNA of the CDR3: TGTGCCAGCAGCGTCACAGGGCGGGCAGATACGCAGTATTTT. It translates to CASSVTGRADTQYF. The chain uses TRBV9 and TRBJ2-3; D might be TRBD1 (6 bases). Looked up from germline, CDR1 is SGDLS and CDR2 is YYNGEE. CDR3 length: 14 amino acids. V gave up 2 bases and J gave up 4 bases, with 11 bases separating them.

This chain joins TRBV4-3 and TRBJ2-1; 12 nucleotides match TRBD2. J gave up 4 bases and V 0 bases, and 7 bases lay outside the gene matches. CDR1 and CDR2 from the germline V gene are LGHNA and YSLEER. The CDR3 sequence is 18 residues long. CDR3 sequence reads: CASSQDLLAGGGYNEQFF. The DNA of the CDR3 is TGCGCCAGCAGCCAAGATCTACTAGCGGGAGGCGGGTACAATGAGCAGTTCTTC.

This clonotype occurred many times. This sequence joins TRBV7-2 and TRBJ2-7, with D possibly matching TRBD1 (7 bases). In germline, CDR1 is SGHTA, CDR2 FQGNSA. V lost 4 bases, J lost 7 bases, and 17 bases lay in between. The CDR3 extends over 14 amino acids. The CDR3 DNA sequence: TGTGCCAGCAGCTCAGGGGGGACTCTTGAGGAGCAGTACTTC. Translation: CASSSGGTLEEQYF.

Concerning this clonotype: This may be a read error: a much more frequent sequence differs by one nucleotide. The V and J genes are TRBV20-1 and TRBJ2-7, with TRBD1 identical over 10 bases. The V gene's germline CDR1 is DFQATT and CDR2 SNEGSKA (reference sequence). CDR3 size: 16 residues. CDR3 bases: TGCTGTGCTAGAGATCCGGGACAGGGGAGTTCCTACGAGCAGTACTTC. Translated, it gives CCARDPGQGSSYEQYF.

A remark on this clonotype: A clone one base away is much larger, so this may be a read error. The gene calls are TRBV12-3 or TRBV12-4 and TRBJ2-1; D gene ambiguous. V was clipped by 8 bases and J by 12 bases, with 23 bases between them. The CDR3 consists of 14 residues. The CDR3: CASDNAWRSDGQFF. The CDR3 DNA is TGTGCCAGCGATAACGCCTGGCGGAGCGATGGGCAGTTCTTC.

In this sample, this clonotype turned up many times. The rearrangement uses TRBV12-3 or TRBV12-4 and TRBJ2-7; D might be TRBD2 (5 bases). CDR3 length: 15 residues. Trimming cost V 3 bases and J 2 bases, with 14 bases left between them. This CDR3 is CASSFRRVFPYEQYF. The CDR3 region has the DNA TGTGCCAGCAGTTTCAGGCGGGTCTTCCCCTACGAGCAGTACTTC.

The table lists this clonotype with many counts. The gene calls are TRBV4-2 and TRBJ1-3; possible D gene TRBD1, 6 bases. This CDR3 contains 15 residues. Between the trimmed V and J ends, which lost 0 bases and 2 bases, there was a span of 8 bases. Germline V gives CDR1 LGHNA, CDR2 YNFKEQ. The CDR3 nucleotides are TGTGCCAGCAGCCAAGATCGACAGGCTGGAAACACCATATATTTT. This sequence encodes CASSQDRQAGNTIYF.

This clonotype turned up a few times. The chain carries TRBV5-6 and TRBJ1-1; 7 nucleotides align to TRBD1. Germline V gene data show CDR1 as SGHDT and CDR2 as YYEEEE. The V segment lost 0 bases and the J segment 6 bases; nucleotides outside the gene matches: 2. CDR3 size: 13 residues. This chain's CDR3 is CASSLVQGAEAFF. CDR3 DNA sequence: TGTGCCAGCAGCTTGGTCCAGGGGGCTGAAGCTTTCTTT.

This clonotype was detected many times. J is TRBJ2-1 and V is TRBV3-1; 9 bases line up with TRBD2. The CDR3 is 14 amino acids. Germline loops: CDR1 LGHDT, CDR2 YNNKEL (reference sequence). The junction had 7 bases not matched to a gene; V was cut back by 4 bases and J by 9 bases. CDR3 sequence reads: CASSLGLALSEQFF. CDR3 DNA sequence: TGTGCCAGCAGCCTTGGACTAGCGCTGAGTGAGCAGTTCTTC.

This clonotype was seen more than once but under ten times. The CDR3 protein is CASSQAPRYSGRTDEQFF. CDR3 DNA: TGTGCCAGCAGCCAAGCCCCCCGATACAGCGGGAGGACCGATGAGCAGTTCTTC. The V gene is TRBV3-1, the J gene TRBJ2-1, with TRBD2 identical over 9 bases. The CDR3 contains 18 residues. CDR1 LGHDT and CDR2 YNNKEL come from the germline V gene (reference sequence). After removal of 1 base from V and 8 bases from J, the junction contained 15 bases not matched to a gene.

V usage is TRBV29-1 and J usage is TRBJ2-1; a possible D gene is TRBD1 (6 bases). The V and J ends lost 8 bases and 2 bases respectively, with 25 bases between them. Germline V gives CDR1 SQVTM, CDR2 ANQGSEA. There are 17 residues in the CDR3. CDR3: CSKENRVEGLPYNEQFF. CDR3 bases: TGCAGCAAGGAGAACAGGGTAGAGGGTTTGCCCTACAATGAGCAGTTCTTC.

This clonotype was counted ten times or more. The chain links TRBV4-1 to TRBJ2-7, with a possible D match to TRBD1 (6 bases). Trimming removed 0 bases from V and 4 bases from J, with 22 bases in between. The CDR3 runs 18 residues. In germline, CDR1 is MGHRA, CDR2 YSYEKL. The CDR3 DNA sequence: TGCGCCAGCAGCCAAGATCGGGCCAGGGGAGCGATGGGTTACGAGCAGTACTTC. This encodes CASSQDRARGAMGYEQYF.

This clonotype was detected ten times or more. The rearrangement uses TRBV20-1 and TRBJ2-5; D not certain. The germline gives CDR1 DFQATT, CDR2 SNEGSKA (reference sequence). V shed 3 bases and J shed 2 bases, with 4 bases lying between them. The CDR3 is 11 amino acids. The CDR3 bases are TGCAGTGCTAGCCTACAAGAGACCCAGTACTTC. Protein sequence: CSASLQETQYF.

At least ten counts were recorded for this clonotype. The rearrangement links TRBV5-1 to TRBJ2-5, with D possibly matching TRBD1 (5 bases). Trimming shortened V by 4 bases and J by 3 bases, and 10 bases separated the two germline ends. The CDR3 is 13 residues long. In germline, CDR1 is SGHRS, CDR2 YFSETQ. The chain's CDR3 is CASSPDREETQYF. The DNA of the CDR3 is TGCGCCAGCAGCCCCGACAGAGAAGAGACCCAGTACTTC.

CDR3 nucleotides: TGTGCCAGCAGCACCCGACAGGTACATGAGCAGTTCTTC. Amino acids: CASSTRQVHEQFF. The chain has TRBV7-2 and TRBJ2-1; perhaps TRBD1 as D (6 bases). Trimming removed 5 bases from V and 8 bases from J, with 13 bases in between. CDR1 is SGHTA and CDR2 is FQGNSA in the germline V gene. This CDR3 contains 13 residues. Drawing the rest from reference TRBV7-2 and TRBJ2-1, the complete variable domain is GAGVSQSPSNKVTEKGKDVELRCDPISGHTALYWYRQSLGQGLEFLIYFQGNSAPDKSGLPSDRFSAERTGGSVSTLTIQRTQQEDSAVYLCASSTRQVHEQFFGPGTRLTVL.

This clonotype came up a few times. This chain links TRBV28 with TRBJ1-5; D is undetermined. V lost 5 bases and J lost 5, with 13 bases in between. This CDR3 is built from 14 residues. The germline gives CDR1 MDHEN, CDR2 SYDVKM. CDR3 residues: CASSINSAYQPQHF. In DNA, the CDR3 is TGTGCCAGCAGTATAAACAGTGCTTATCAGCCCCAGCATTTT.

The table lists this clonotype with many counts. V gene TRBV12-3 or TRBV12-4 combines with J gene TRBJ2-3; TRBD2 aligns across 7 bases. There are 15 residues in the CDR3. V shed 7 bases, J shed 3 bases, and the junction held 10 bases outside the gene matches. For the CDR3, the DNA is TGTGCCAGCACAACCCCGGGAGGACGAACAGATACGCAGTATTTT. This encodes CASTTPGGRTDTQYF.

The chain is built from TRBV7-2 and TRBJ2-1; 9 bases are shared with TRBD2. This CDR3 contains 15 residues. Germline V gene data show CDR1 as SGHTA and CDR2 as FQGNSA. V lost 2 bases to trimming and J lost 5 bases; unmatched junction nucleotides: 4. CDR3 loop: CASSLRTSVNNEQFF. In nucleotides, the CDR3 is TGTGCCAGCAGCTTAAGGACTAGCGTTAACAATGAGCAGTTCTTC.

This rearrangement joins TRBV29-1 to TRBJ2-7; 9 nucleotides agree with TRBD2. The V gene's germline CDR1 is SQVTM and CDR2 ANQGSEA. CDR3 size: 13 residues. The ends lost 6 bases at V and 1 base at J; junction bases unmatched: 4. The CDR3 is CSVKTSGSYEQYF. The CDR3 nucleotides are TGCAGCGTGAAGACTAGCGGATCCTACGAGCAGTACTTC.

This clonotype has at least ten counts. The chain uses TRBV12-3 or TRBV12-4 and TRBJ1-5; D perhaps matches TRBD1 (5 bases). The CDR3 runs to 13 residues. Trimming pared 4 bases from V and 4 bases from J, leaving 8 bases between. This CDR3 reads CASSSGLNQPQHF. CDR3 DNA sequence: TGTGCCAGCAGTTCGGGACTTAATCAGCCCCAGCATTTT.

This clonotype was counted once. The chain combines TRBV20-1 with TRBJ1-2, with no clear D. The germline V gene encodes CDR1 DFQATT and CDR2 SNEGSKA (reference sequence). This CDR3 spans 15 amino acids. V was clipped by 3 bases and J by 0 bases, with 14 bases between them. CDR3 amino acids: CSARDLVAPNYGYTF. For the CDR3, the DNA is TGCAGTGCTAGGGACCTCGTAGCCCCTAACTATGGCTACACCTTC.